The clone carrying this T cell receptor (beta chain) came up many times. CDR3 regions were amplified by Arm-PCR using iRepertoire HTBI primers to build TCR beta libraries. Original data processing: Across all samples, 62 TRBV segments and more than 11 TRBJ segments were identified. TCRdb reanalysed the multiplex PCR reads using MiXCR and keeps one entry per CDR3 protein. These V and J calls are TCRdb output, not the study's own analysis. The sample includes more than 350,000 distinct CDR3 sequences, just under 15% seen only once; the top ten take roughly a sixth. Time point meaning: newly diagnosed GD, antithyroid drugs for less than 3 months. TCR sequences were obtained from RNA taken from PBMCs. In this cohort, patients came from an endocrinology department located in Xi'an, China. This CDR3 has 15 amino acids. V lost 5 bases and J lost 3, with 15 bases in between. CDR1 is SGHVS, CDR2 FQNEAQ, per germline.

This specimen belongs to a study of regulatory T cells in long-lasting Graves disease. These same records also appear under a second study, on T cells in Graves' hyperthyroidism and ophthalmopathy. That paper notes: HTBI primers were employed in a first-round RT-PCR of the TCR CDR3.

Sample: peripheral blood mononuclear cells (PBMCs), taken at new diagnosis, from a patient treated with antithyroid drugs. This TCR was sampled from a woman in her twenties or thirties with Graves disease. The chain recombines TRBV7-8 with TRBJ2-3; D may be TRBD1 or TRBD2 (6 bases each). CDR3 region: CASSNRTGRTDTQYF. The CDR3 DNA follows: TGTGCCAGCAGCAATCGTACAGGGAGGACAGATACGCAGTATTTT.